This TCR beta chain was recorded in a study of cytomegalovirus exposure and HLA in healthy donors. The primer mix had 60 Vbeta and 13 Jbeta primers. Method: immunoSEQ multiplex PCR; TCRdb's copy keeps in-frame clones and lacks some. The table has 150,000 to 200,000 clones, about 80% seen once. Study results and limitations: Later work found that TCR association rates differed between HLA loci; DRB1 had the most and HLA-C the fewest. The productive fraction for most TCR beta V segments was about 87% or about 30% in an earlier analysis.

This clone occurred a few times. The antigen is undetermined. Sequenced input: PBMCs. The TCR comes from a woman aged 25-40 years in good health and CMV-seronegative.

The chain's CDR3 is CASSEGTGAEAFF. In nucleotides, the CDR3 is TGTGCCAGCAGTGAGGGGACAGGGGCTGAAGCTTTCTTT. The rearrangement joins TRBV25-1 to TRBJ1-1, with TRBD1 matching over 10 bases. Germline values: CDR1 MGHDK, CDR2 SYGVNS. V was pared by 3 bases and J by 6 bases, with 1 base of the junction left unmatched. The CDR3 runs 13 residues.